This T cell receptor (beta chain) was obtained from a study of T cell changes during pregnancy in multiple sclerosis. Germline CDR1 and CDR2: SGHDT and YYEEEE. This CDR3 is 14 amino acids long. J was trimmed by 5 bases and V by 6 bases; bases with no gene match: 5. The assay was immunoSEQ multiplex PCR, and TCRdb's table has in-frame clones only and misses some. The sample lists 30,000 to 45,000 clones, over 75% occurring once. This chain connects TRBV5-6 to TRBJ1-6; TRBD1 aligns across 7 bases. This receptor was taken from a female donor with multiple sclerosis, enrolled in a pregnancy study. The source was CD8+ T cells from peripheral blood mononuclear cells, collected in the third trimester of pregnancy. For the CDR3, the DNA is TGTGCCAGCACCACAGGGGCGAATAATTCACCCCTCCACTTT. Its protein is CASTTGANNSPLHF.